This is a list of T cell receptor beta chains from one sample in a study of blood T cell repertoires in COVID-19. Repertoires were generated with immunoSEQ multiplex PCR, while TCRdb's copy carries only in-frame clones and drops some. Counted here are some 70,000 clones, about 86% occurring once; the ten biggest clones make up about 5%. Sequencing was done on a sample of peripheral blood. These TCRs come from a man aged 50 to 59 with active COVID-19. The CDR3 runs from the conserved cysteine through the conserved F or W. The listing skips clone size in some rows; elsewhere it reads once, few, many or a size class.

j_gene	v_gene	len	abundance	CDR3aa
TRBJ1-2	TRBV18	18	NA	CASSPGPTSRAVDYGYTF
TRBJ1-6	TRBV6-4	13	NA	CASSVDRNSPLHF
TRBJ1-1	TRBV7-3	14	NA	CASSVEGADTEAFF
TRBJ1-5	TRBV10-2	13	NA	CASSKDGDQPQHF
TRBJ1-4	TRBV7-8	15	NA	CASSPARASNEKLFF
TRBJ2-7	TRBV18	15	once	CASSPPGTGGYEQYF
TRBJ2-3	TRBV9	17	NA	CASSVVGGGLYTDTQYF
TRBJ2-7	TRBV4-1	17	NA	CASSQDPPGTGTYEQYF
TRBJ2-1	TRBV7-2	16	NA	CASSLGPGQGVDEQFF
TRBJ1-2	TRBV7-8	14	NA	CASSLTGLDYGYTF
TRBJ1-1	TRBV7-7	13	once	CASSVTVNTEAFF
TRBJ2-7	TRBV7-7	15	few	CASSQQTGLSYEQYF
TRBJ2-1	TRBV29-1	12	NA	CSVRTGYNEQFF
TRBJ2-3	TRBV7-2	15	NA	CASSRLQGGTDTQYF
TRBJ1-2	TRBV7-2	15	NA	CASSLDRRGDHGYTF
TRBJ1-6	TRBV5-4	14	NA	CASSRGLGNSPLHF
TRBJ2-3	TRBV27	12	once	CASSSPPSGVYF
TRBJ2-1	TRBV5-4	14	NA	CASSPGIADNEQFF
TRBJ1-6	TRBV6-5	15	NA	CASSYEDRRNSPLHF
TRBJ1-4	TRBV7-3	16	NA	CASSSRVVRANEKLFF
TRBJ2-7	TRBV7-9	11	NA	CASSLGTEVSF
TRBJ2-3	TRBV7-7	14	NA	CASSLEGVRNTQYF
TRBJ2-7	TRBV5-5	15	once	CASSTGLAVSYEQYF
TRBJ2-7	TRBV18	14	NA	CASSRGQGAVEQYF
TRBJ2-7	TRBV5-4	16	NA	CASSLNLGGETYEQYF
TRBJ2-1	TRBV2	15	NA	CASPSRGTDYNEQFF
TRBJ2-7	TRBV7-7	15	NA	CASSTGTGGFYEQYF
TRBJ1-2	TRBV7-3	14	NA	CASSLTGGERGYTF
TRBJ1-5	TRBV7-2	16	NA	CASSLGAQGVGFPQHF
TRBJ1-1	TRBV18	17	NA	CASSPQGFGIMNTEAFF
TRBJ2-5	TRBV6-5	16	NA	CASSYSWATYQETQYF
TRBJ2-3	TRBV7-4	15	few	CASRPQGPYTDTQYF
TRBJ1-6	TRBV7-3	18	once	CASKNRGQHIPYNSPLHF
TRBJ1-5	TRBV7-2	15	NA	CASRRGGDSNQPQHF
TRBJ1-2	TRBV7-9	13	NA	CASSSDRGYGYTF
TRBJ1-2	TRBV27	13	NA	CASGPPFQGGYTF
TRBJ1-2	TRBV28	13	NA	CASSQISGYGYTF
TRBJ2-1	TRBV7-9	17	many	CASSPSRLAGDEDEQFF
TRBJ1-3	TRBV10-2	15	NA	CASNAEATSGNTIYF
TRBJ2-3	TRBV5-1	16	NA	CASSLTLAGGRDTQYF
TRBJ1-1	TRBV2	16	NA	CASSEAGLQGVTEAFF
TRBJ2-3	TRBV11-2	14	NA	CASSLGPERDTQYF
TRBJ2-3	TRBV25-1	17	NA	CASSAFGGGRGADTQYF
TRBJ1-1	TRBV11-3	13	NA	CASSLDAETEAFF
TRBJ2-1	TRBV7-8	13	NA	CASSLNLRGAQFF
TRBJ2-5	TRBV7-3	13	once	CASSRELQETQYF
TRBJ2-2	TRBV19	15	NA	CASSTGTGRTGELFF
TRBJ2-7	TRBV5-1	13	NA	CASSLDRPYEQYF
TRBJ2-1	TRBV28	15	few	CASSVSGGTNHEQFF
TRBJ2-1	TRBV29-1	13	NA	CSVGGPSYNEQFF
TRBJ2-3	TRBV5-8	16	NA	CASSSGDRAGTDTQYF
TRBJ2-7	TRBV9	14	NA	CASSGGLAGYEQYF
TRBJ2-1	TRBV4-3	15	NA	CASSQGVAEYNEQFF
TRBJ2-3	TRBV4-2	17	NA	CASSRPTSGRDTDTQYF
TRBJ2-2	TRBV6-5	13	NA	CASMDRGTGELFF
TRBJ2-1	TRBV7-2	16	NA	CASSSTLAGAYNEQFF
TRBJ1-1	TRBV3-1/TRBV3-2	14	NA	CASSQEGGNTEAFF